These 29 T cell receptor beta chains share one sample of origin, sequenced in a study of blood T cell repertoires in COVID-19. Assay used: immunoSEQ multiplex PCR; TCRdb lists only in-frame clones, some missing. Found here are about 200,000 clones, around nine tenths of them singletons; the top ten hold around 3.1%. Sequenced material: peripheral blood. These receptors originate from a man aged 60 to 75 with acute or convalescent COVID-19.

V and J are TRBV3-1 (or the pseudogene TRBV3-2) and TRBJ2-2; D is unclear. V lost 6 bases and J lost 2, with 16 bases in between. Germline assignment: CDR1 LGHDT and CDR2 YNNKEL (reference sequence). This CDR3 region has 16 residues. The CDR3 DNA follows: TGTGCCAGCAGGAAGACCGGGTTTCACAACACCGGGGAGCTGTTTTTT. Its translation: CASRKTGFHNTGELFF.

This clone came up once. V and J are TRBV28 and TRBJ1-1, with 7 positions matching TRBD1. V dropped 6 bases and J dropped 1; count of bases not matched to a gene: 2. The V gene's germline CDR1 is MDHEN and CDR2 SYDVKM. The CDR3 is made up of 13 amino acids. CDR3 loop: CASSRTGNTEAFF. As DNA, the CDR3 is TGTGCCAGCAGCAGGACAGGGAACACTGAAGCTTTCTTT. Drawing the rest from reference TRBV28 and TRBJ1-1, the complete variable domain is DVKVTQSSRYLVKRTGEKVFLECVQDMDHENMFWYRQDPGLGLRLIYFSYDVKMKEKGDIPEGYSVSREKKERFSLILESASTNQTSMYLCASSRTGNTEAFFGQGTRLTVV.

The chain carries TRBV7-9 and TRBJ2-5; 7 positions agree with TRBD2. Trimming took 5 bases from V and 5 from J; bases not matched to a gene: 11. This CDR3 has 15 amino acids. Germline CDR1 reads SEHNR; CDR2 reads FQNEAQ (reference sequence). The CDR3 nucleotides read TGTGCCAGCAGCGACTTTTCGGGGCGGGGGGAGACCCAGTACTTC. Protein product: CASSDFSGRGETQYF.

This sequence joins TRBV5-4 and TRBJ1-1, with a weak D call TRBD1 (6 bases). CDR1 SGHNT and CDR2 YYREEE come from the germline V gene (reference sequence). The V end was cut by 4 bases, the J end by 1 base, with 14 bases between. CDR3 length equals 15 residues. CDR3 DNA sequence: TGTGCCAGCAGCCTGGACAGTCTCGAGAACACTGAAGCTTTCTTT. It translates to CASSLDSLENTEAFF.

V and J are TRBV5-1 and TRBJ1-2, with a weak D call TRBD1 (5 bases). There are 15 residues in the CDR3. Germline V gene sequence: CDR1 SGHRS, CDR2 YFSETQ. The V and J ends lost 0 bases and 3 bases respectively, with 12 bases between them. DNA of the CDR3: TGCGCCAGCAGCTTGGGGGCCGGGACTCACTATGGCTACACCTTC. It yields the protein CASSLGAGTHYGYTF.

The chain combines TRBV7-9 with TRBJ2-5; perhaps TRBD1 as D (6 bases). Deletions cut 5 bases from V and 5 bases from J, with 18 bases between. CDR1 and CDR2 from the germline V gene are SEHNR and FQNEAQ (reference sequence). The CDR3 extends over 15 amino acids. CDR3 nucleotides: TGTGCCAGCAGCACAGACTTGACAGGCGTCGAGACCCAGTACTTC. As protein: CASSTDLTGVETQYF.

This sequence joins TRBV6-4 and TRBJ2-7; 7 bases fit TRBD1. Trimming at V came to 7 bases and at J to 3 bases, leaving 12 bases not matched to a gene. CDR3 size: 15 residues. The germline V gene encodes CDR1 MRHNA and CDR2 SNTAGT. This chain's CDR3 is CASTPRKGADYEQYF. The CDR3 DNA is TGTGCCAGCACCCCCCGCAAGGGGGCTGACTACGAGCAGTACTTC.

This clone was seen a handful of times. J is TRBJ1-5 and V is TRBV5-5, with TRBD1 as a possible D gene (5 bases). Trimming left V 4 bases short and J 3 bases short, with 20 bases between. This CDR3 comprises 17 residues. Germline CDR1 reads SGHKS; CDR2 reads YYEKEE (reference sequence). CDR3 sequence (DNA): TGTGCCAGCAGCCGACTTCAGCAGGGCCCCCTCAATCAGCCCCAGCATTTT. Amino acids: CASSRLQQGPLNQPQHF.

The gene calls are TRBV6-1 and TRBJ1-6; TRBD1 matches at 8 bases. The V gene end was trimmed by 0 bases and the J gene end by 18 bases; junction bases not matched to a gene: 10. CDR1 is MNHNS, CDR2 SASEGT, per germline. The CDR3 covers 14 residues. DNA of the CDR3: TGTGCCAGCAGTGAAGCGACACCGGGACAGGTCTCCCACTTT. This encodes CASSEATPGQVSHF.

The V call is TRBV19, the J call TRBJ2-5; D remains ambiguous. Trimming pared 9 bases from V and 7 bases from J, leaving 9 bases between. The CDR3 length is 10 residues. Germline-derived CDR1 and CDR2 are LNHDA and SQIVND (reference sequence). The CDR3 region is CASGRGTQYF. The DNA for the CDR3 is TGTGCCAGCGGCCGAGGGACCCAGTACTTC.

This clone was observed once. The V call is TRBV5-6, the J call TRBJ2-7; D remains ambiguous. Trimming cost V 4 bases and J 4 bases, with 15 bases left between them. CDR1 is SGHDT and CDR2 is YYEEEE in the germline V gene. This CDR3 region has 14 residues. The CDR3 DNA reads TGTGCCAGCAGCATCGGAGTATCCCATTACGAGCAGTACTTC. Encoded protein: CASSIGVSHYEQYF.

CDR3 residues: CASSIRETSGGNEQFF. The CDR3 nucleotides read TGTGCCAGTAGTATCCGAGAGACTAGCGGGGGGAATGAGCAGTTCTTC. The chain recombines TRBV19 with TRBJ2-1; 13 bases align to TRBD2. The CDR3 is made up of 16 amino acids. The germline V gene has CDR1 LNHDA and CDR2 SQIVND (reference sequence). V gave up 3 bases and J gave up 7 bases; unmatched junction bases: 6.

V is TRBV14 and J is TRBJ2-7; 10 nucleotides agree with TRBD1. Germline CDR1 SGHDN, CDR2 FVKESK. J gave up 3 bases and V 2 bases, and 4 bases lay outside the gene matches. There are 15 residues in the CDR3. CDR3 loop: CASSQQGQGSYEQYF. CDR3 sequence (DNA): TGTGCCAGCAGCCAACAGGGACAGGGGAGCTACGAGCAGTACTTC.

This chain joins TRBV30 and TRBJ1-3; D possibly corresponds to TRBD1 (5 bases). CDR3 length: 15 amino acids. V lost 0 bases and J lost 0, with 9 bases in between. Germline V CDR1 and CDR2: GTSNPN, SVGIG (reference sequence). The CDR3 coding sequence is TGTGCCTGGAGTGTAGGGGACTTCTCTGGAAACACCATATATTTT. Its translation is CAWSVGDFSGNTIYF.

This clone was seen a handful of times. The chain combines TRBV10-3 with TRBJ1-5; 10 bases agree with TRBD1. V lost 11 bases and J lost 4; bases outside the gene matches: 5. The CDR3 runs to 13 residues. The germline gives CDR1 ENHRY, CDR2 SYGVKD. CDR3 sequence: CAATGGQNQPQHF. CDR3 in DNA: TGTGCCGCGACAGGGGGCCAGAATCAGCCCCAGCATTTT.

This chain connects TRBV19 to TRBJ1-2; maybe TRBD1 (6 bases). The CDR3 consists of 15 residues. Trimming cost V 4 bases and J 2 bases, with 14 bases left between them. The germline CDR1 and CDR2 sequences are LNHDA and SQIVND (reference sequence). The CDR3 DNA reads as TGTGCCAGTAGTAAACCCGACAGGCCCAACTATGGCTACACCTTC. This gives the protein CASSKPDRPNYGYTF.

The chain employs TRBV5-1 and TRBJ2-5; 7 nucleotides agree with TRBD1. Germline V gene data show CDR1 as SGHRS and CDR2 as YFSETQ. V lost 4 bases and J lost 5; bases outside the gene matches: 11. The CDR3 is 15 residues long. DNA for the CDR3: TGCGCCAGCAGCCCCCCCCCGGCAGGGGGTGAGACCCAGTACTTC. Translating it yields CASSPPPAGGETQYF.

The chain couples TRBV5-4 to TRBJ1-5, with 7 positions matching TRBD1. The CDR3 contains 15 residues. V gave up 1 base and J gave up 2 bases; unmatched junction bases: 3. CDR1 SGHNT and CDR2 YYREEE come from the germline V gene (reference sequence). The CDR3 coding sequence is TGTGCCAGCAGCTTGACAGGGGAGGGCAATCAGCCCCAGCATTTT. This sequence encodes CASSLTGEGNQPQHF.

The chain combines TRBV28 with TRBJ2-1, with D possibly TRBD2 on 7 matching bases. Germline CDR1 MDHEN, CDR2 SYDVKM. This CDR3 is built from 17 residues. V was shortened by 5 bases and J by 6 bases, with 23 bases between the two germline ends. CDR3 amino acids: CASSPLRRGGARNEQFF. DNA of the CDR3: TGTGCCAGCAGTCCCCTAAGACGAGGGGGGGCCCGCAATGAGCAGTTCTTC.

The rearrangement links TRBV19 to TRBJ2-3; a weak D match, TRBD2 (5 bases). The CDR3 totals 14 residues. From germline, CDR1 is LNHDA and CDR2 SQIVND (reference sequence). V was clipped by 5 bases and J by 0 bases, with 9 bases between them. CDR3 loop: CASSATISTDTQYF. The CDR3 DNA is TGTGCCAGTAGTGCGACTATAAGCACAGATACGCAGTATTTT.

CDR3 bases: TGTGCTAGTGGTTCCCCGAACAGGTATGAGCAGTACTTC. It translates to CASGSPNRYEQYF. The genes are TRBV12-5 and TRBJ2-7; tentatively, D is TRBD1 (5 bases). Germline lookup yields CDR1 LGHNT and CDR2 FRNRAP. This CDR3 is 13 amino acids long. V lost 4 bases to trimming and J lost 7 bases, with 14 bases between them.

This chain links TRBV6-2 or TRBV6-3 with TRBJ1-1, with D hard to call. The CDR3 totals 15 residues. CDR1 and CDR2 (germline): MNHEY, SVGEGT. Trimming stripped 2 bases from V and 4 bases from J, with 14 bases between. Here the CDR3 DNA reads TGTGCCAGCAGTTACGCGAAGGGTGGAGGCACTGAAGCTTTCTTT. It is translated as CASSYAKGGGTEAFF.

The CDR3 here is CSASGLRRDNYGYTF. The CDR3 nucleotides are TGCAGTGCTAGTGGGTTGCGGCGAGATAATTATGGCTACACCTTC. The chain carries TRBV20-1 and TRBJ1-2; no reliable D call. This CDR3 has 15 residues. Trimming stripped 3 bases from V and 5 bases from J, with 19 bases between. CDR1 is DFQATT, CDR2 SNEGSKA, per germline (reference sequence).

This rearrangement joins TRBV6-5 to TRBJ2-6; D perhaps matches TRBD1 (5 bases). V was pared by 1 base and J by 0 bases, with 7 bases between. CDR3 length equals 16 residues. Germline lookup yields CDR1 MNHEY and CDR2 SVGAGI. The CDR3: CASSYFQGSGANVLTF. CDR3 coding DNA: TGTGCCAGCAGTTACTTTCAGGGCTCTGGGGCCAACGTCCTGACTTTC.

This rearrangement joins TRBV30 to TRBJ1-2, with D unresolved. The CDR3 is made up of 11 amino acids. The V gene's germline CDR1 is GTSNPN and CDR2 SVGIG (reference sequence). V gave up 5 bases and J gave up 4 bases, with 8 bases separating them. CDR3: CAWQTGYGYTF. CDR3 nucleotides: TGTGCCTGGCAGACGGGCTATGGCTACACCTTC.

This chain uses TRBV10-2 with TRBJ1-6; weak D call: TRBD1 (5 bases). The germline V gene encodes CDR1 WSHSY and CDR2 SAAADI. The V end was cut by 4 bases, the J end by 0 bases, with 16 bases between. This CDR3 has 18 amino acids. CDR3 sequence reads: CASSGRGLMSSYNSPLHF. Here the CDR3 DNA reads TGCGCCAGCAGTGGAAGGGGACTGATGAGCTCCTATAATTCACCCCTCCACTTT.

The V gene is TRBV7-2, the J gene TRBJ1-1; 9 positions match TRBD1. This CDR3 is 13 amino acids long. Looked up from germline, CDR1 is SGHTA and CDR2 is FQGNSA. V gave up 3 bases and J gave up 8 bases; unmatched junction bases: 4. The CDR3 DNA follows: TGTGCCAGCAGCTTCACAGGGGGCCCGGAAGCTTTCTTT. Protein: CASSFTGGPEAFF. Full variable domain (remainder filled in from reference TRBV7-2 and TRBJ1-1): GAGVSQSPSNKVTEKGKDVELRCDPISGHTALYWYRQSLGQGLEFLIYFQGNSAPDKSGLPSDRFSAERTGGSVSTLTIQRTQQEDSAVYLCASSFTGGPEAFFGQGTRLTVV.

The rearrangement links TRBV5-8 to TRBJ1-5; 7 nucleotides align to TRBD1. The CDR3 is 14 amino acids. Looked up from germline, CDR1 is SGHTS and CDR2 is YDEGEE. V was clipped by 7 bases and J by 6 bases; unmatched bases: 10. The CDR3 loop is CASLTTGKVQPQHF. The CDR3 DNA follows: TGTGCCAGCCTGACGACAGGGAAGGTTCAGCCCCAGCATTTT.

V is TRBV27 and J is TRBJ2-4; 7 bases are shared with TRBD1. This CDR3 spans 15 amino acids. Germline V gene data show CDR1 as MNHEY and CDR2 as SMNVEV (reference sequence). With V trimmed by 4 bases and J by 3 bases, 6 bases remained unmatched. The CDR3 sequence: CASSSNRGLKNIQYF. For the CDR3, the DNA is TGTGCCAGCAGTTCGAACAGGGGCCTCAAAAACATTCAGTACTTC.